The 10 T cell receptor beta chains reported below all come from one sample, sequenced in a study of blood T cell repertoires in COVID-19. Clones were read by immunoSEQ multiplex PCR, and TCRdb kept only the in-frame ones, dropping some. The data show around 280,000 clones, with about 87% seen just once and over 1% held by the top ten. Sequenced material: peripheral blood. These receptors came from a man aged 65 to 79 with acute or convalescent COVID-19.

The J gene is TRBJ1-1, the V gene TRBV24-1; 8 nucleotides match TRBD1. Germline CDR1 reads KGHDR; CDR2 reads SFDVKD. The CDR3 has 14 residues. The V segment lost 2 bases and the J segment 8 bases; nucleotides outside the gene matches: 6. CDR3 nucleotide sequence: TGTGCCACCAGTGATTCCCTGACAGGGGCAGAAGCTTTCTTT. Translating it yields CATSDSLTGAEAFF.

The rearrangement joins TRBV28 to TRBJ2-1, with D unresolved. V shed 9 bases and J shed 6 bases, with 15 bases lying between them. This CDR3 region has 13 residues. CDR1 and CDR2 from the germline V gene are MDHEN and SYDVKM. Here the CDR3 DNA reads TGTGCCAGAGAACTGGGCCTGGGCAATGAGCAGTTCTTC. The encoded protein is CARELGLGNEQFF.

V is TRBV14 and J is TRBJ2-7, with TRBD1 as a possible D gene (5 bases). The CDR3 contains 12 residues. Trimming shortened V by 4 bases and J by 7 bases, and 11 bases separated the two germline ends. From germline, CDR1 is SGHDN and CDR2 FVKESK. The chain's CDR3 is CASSLQGWEQYF. CDR3 bases: TGTGCCAGCAGCCTGCAGGGTTGGGAGCAGTACTTC. Full variable domain (outside the CDR3, taken from reference TRBV14 and TRBJ2-7): EAGVTQFPSHSVIEKGQTVTLRCDPISGHDNLYWYRRVMGKEIKFLLHFVKESKQDESGMPNNRFLAERTGGTYSTLKVQPAELEDSGVYFCASSLQGWEQYFGPGTRLTVT.

The chain joins TRBV5-1 to TRBJ1-3; tentative D call: TRBD1 (6 bases). The CDR3 has 14 residues. The germline gives CDR1 SGHRS, CDR2 YFSETQ. The germline V and J ends were trimmed by 5 bases and 4 bases, with 13 bases remaining between them. CDR3: CASSLQGGGNTIYF. As DNA, the CDR3 is TGCGCCAGCAGTCTACAGGGCGGGGGAAACACCATATATTTT.

This clone appeared once. CDR3 region: CASSPRQGYEQYF. The CDR3 nucleotides are TGTGCCAGCAGCCCACGACAGGGCTACGAGCAGTACTTC. The chain couples TRBV11-3 to TRBJ2-7, with 7 bases fitting TRBD1. CDR1 is SGHNT and CDR2 is YENEEA in the germline V gene. The CDR3 consists of 13 residues. Trimming removed 5 bases from V and 3 bases from J; junction bases left unmatched: 4.

The V call is TRBV2, the J call TRBJ1-6; TRBD1 matches at 7 bases. The J segment lost 7 bases and the V segment lost 3 bases, leaving 9 bases of the junction unmatched. The CDR3 totals 16 residues. Germline-derived CDR1 and CDR2 are SNHLY and FYNNEI. The CDR3 coding sequence is TGTGCCAGCAGTGATTTAGGGGGCGCCGGGAATTCACCCCTCCACTTT. Its translation: CASSDLGGAGNSPLHF. The complete variable domain, with remaining parts taken from reference TRBV2 and TRBJ1-6, reads EPEVTQTPSHQVTQMGQEVILRCVPISNHLYFYWYRQILGQKVEFLVSFYNNEISEKSEIFDDQFSVERPDGSNFTLKIRSTKLEDSAMYFCASSDLGGAGNSPLHFGNGTRLTVT.

This clone was detected only once. V and J are TRBV28 and TRBJ2-7; 8 nucleotides align to TRBD1. Losses at the gene ends were 7 bases for V and 2 bases for J; bases not matched to a gene: 13. From germline, CDR1 is MDHEN and CDR2 SYDVKM. CDR3 length: 16 amino acids. CDR3: CASNTNSAGGPYEQYF. CDR3 sequence (DNA): TGTGCCAGCAACACTAACTCGGCAGGGGGCCCCTACGAGCAGTACTTC. The full variable domain, rest sourced from reference TRBV28 and TRBJ2-7, is DVKVTQSSRYLVKRTGEKVFLECVQDMDHENMFWYRQDPGLGLRLIYFSYDVKMKEKGDIPEGYSVSREKKERFSLILESASTNQTSMYLCASNTNSAGGPYEQYFGPGTRLTVT.

The chain has TRBV11-1 and TRBJ2-2, with TRBD2 as a possible D gene (5 bases). Germline values: CDR1 SGHAT, CDR2 FQDESV (reference sequence). With 1 base removed from V and 7 bases from J, the gap between germline ends came to 10 bases. The CDR3 length is 14 residues. The CDR3 protein is CASSLGPRGGELFF. CDR3 sequence (DNA): TGTGCCAGCAGCTTAGGCCCTCGGGGCGGGGAGCTGTTTTTT. Full variable domain (remainder filled in from reference TRBV11-1 and TRBJ2-2): EAEVAQSPRYKITEKSQAVAFWCDPISGHATLYWYRQILGQGPELLVQFQDESVVDDSQLPKDRFSAERLKGVDSTLKIQPAELGDSAMYLCASSLGPRGGELFFGEGSRLTVL.

The chain has TRBV5-6 and TRBJ2-3, with TRBD2 matching 8 bases. V trimming: 4 bases; J trimming: 4 bases; junction bases outside the gene matches: 5. Germline-derived CDR1 and CDR2 are SGHDT and YYEEEE. This CDR3 is built from 14 residues. CDR3 loop: CASSQAGDADTQYF. The CDR3 coding sequence is TGTGCCAGCAGCCAAGCGGGGGACGCAGATACGCAGTATTTT.

This chain links TRBV7-2 with TRBJ2-3; D unresolved. The CDR3 runs to 14 residues. Germline CDR1 and CDR2: SGHTA and FQGNSA. V was clipped by 5 bases and J by 4 bases, with 13 bases between them. CDR3 loop: CASSRLSLADTQYF. The CDR3 coding sequence is TGTGCCAGCAGCCGGTTGAGCCTCGCAGATACGCAGTATTTT.